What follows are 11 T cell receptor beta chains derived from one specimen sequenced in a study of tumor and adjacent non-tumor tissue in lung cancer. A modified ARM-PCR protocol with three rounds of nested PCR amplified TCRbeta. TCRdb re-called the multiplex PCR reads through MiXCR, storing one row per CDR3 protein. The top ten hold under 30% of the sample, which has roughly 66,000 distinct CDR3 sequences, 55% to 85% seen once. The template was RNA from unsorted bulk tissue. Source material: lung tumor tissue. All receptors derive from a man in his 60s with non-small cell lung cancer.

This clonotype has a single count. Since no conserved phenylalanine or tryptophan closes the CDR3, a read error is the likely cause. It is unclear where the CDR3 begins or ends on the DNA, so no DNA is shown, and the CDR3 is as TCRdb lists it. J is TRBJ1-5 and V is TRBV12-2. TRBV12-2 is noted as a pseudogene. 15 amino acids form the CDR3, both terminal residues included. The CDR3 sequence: CASRLARFRNQPQHY.

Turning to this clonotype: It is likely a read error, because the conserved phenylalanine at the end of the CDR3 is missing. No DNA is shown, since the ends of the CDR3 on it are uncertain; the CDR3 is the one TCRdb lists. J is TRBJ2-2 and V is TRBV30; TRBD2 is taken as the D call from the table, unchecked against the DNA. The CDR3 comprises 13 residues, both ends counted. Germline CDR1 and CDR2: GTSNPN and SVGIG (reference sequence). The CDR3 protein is CAWSVAGAGELFY.

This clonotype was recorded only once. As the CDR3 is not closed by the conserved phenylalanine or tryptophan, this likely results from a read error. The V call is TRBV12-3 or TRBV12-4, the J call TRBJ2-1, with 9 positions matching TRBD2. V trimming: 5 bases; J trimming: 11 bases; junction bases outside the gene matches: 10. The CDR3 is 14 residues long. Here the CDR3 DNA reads TGTGCCAGCAGTCCAGGACTAGCGAACGATAAGCAGTTCTTA. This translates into CASSPGLANDKQFL.

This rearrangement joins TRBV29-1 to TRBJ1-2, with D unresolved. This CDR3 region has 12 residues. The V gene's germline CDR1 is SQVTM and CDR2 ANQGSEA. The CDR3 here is CIVEEINYGYTF. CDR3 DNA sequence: TGCATTGTTGAAGAGATTAACTATGGCTACACCTTC.

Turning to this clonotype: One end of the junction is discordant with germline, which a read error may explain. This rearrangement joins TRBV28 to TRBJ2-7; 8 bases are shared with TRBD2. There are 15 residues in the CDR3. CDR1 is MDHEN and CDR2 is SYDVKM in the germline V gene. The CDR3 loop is CASSSPTSVAYEHYF. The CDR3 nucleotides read TGTGCTAGCAGTTCTCCGACTAGCGTTGCCTACGAGCACTACTTC.

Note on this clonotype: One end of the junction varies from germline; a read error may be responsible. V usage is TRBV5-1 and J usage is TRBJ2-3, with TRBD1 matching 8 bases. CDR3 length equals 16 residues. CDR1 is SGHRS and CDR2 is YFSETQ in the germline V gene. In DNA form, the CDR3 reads TGCGCCCGCAGCCTGACCACTCTAGGGACAGGCGGGGCGGTTGGGTTT. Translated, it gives CARSLTTLGTGGAVGF.

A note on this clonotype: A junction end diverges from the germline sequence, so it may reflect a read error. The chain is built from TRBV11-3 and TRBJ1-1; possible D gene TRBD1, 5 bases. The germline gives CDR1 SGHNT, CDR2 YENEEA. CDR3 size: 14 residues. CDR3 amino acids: CASSVGGEGTEAFF. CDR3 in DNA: TGTGCCAGCAGCGTAGGAGGGGAAGGCACTGAAGCATTCTTT.

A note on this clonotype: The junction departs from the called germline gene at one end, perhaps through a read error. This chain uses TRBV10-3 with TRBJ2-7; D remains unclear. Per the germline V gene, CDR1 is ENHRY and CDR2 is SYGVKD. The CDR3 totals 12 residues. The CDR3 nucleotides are TGTGCCATCATTGAGTCCTCATATGAGCAGTACTTC. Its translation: CAIIESSYEQYF.

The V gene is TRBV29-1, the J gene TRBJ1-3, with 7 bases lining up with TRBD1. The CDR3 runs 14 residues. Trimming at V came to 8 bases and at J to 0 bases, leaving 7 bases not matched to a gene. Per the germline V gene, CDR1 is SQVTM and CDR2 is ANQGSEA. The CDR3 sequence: CSRTRGPSGNTIYF. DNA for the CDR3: TGCAGCAGGACAAGGGGGCCCTCTGGAAACACCATATATTTT. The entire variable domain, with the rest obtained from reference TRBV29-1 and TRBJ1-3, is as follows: SAVISQKPSRDICQRGTSLTIQCQVDSQVTMMFWYRQQPGQSLTLIATANQGSEATYESGFVIDKFPISRPNLTFSTLTVSNMSPEDSSIYLCSRTRGPSGNTIYFGEGSWLTVV.

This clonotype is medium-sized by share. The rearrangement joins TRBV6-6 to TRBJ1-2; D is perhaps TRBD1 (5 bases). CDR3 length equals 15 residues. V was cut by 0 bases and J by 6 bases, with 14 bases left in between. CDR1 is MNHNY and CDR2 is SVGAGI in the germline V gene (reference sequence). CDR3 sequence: CASSYSSKKGHGYTF. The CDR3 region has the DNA TGTGCCAGCAGTTACTCGAGTAAGAAGGGACATGGCTACACCTTC.

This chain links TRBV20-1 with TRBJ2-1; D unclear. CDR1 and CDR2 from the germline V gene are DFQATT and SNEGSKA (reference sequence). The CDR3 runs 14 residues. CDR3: CGVEKDVFATEQFF. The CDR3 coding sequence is TGCGGTGTTGAGAAGGATGTTTTCGCCACAGAGCAGTTCTTC.